A selection of T cell receptor beta chains follows, all from one sample in a study of control samples from healthy donors and cancer patients. Repertoires were generated with immunoSEQ multiplex PCR, while TCRdb's copy carries only in-frame clones and drops some. The data hold around 110,000 clones, with 85% to 90% observed a single time. Sequences were obtained from PBMCs. The receptors shown here come from a woman aged 45-65 years with colorectal cancer. Each CDR3 is given with its conserved first and last residue. The order of the fields is V gene, D gene, CDR3 length, clone size, J gene, CDR3 DNA, CDR3 protein. A D gene is named only where the DNA matches it firmly. Rows give clone size only sometimes, using once, few, many, or a class for an expanded clone.

TRBV6-1	TRBD1	14	.	TRBJ1-1	TGTGCCAGCAGTGAAGGTTTGGGACAGGACCAAGCTTTCTTT	CASSEGLGQDQAFF
TRBV10-3	TRBD1	15	few	TRBJ1-5	TGTGCCATCAGTGACCCCACAGGGGGCGGTCAGCCCCAGCATTTT	CAISDPTGGGQPQHF
TRBV2	.	14	few	TRBJ2-7	TGTGCCAGCAGTGAAGGGGACATCCCCTACGAGCAGTACTTC	CASSEGDIPYEQYF
TRBV5-1	.	15	few	TRBJ1-4	TGCGCCAGCAGCTTGGAGTCCCCCCAGGATGAAAAACTGTTTTTT	CASSLESPQDEKLFF
TRBV4-1	.	14	.	TRBJ1-1	TGCGCCAGCAGGGACCCCTGGGAGAACACTGAAGCTTTCTTT	CASRDPWENTEAFF
TRBV28	TRBD1	15	once	TRBJ1-6	TGTGCCAGCAGTCCCGGAGACAGGGTGAATTCACCCCTCCACTTT	CASSPGDRVNSPLHF
TRBV28	.	13	.	TRBJ1-2	TGTGCCAGCAGCCGCCTTTCGCAGGGCGGCTACACCTTC	CASSRLSQGGYTF
TRBV28	.	15	.	TRBJ2-1	TGTGCCAGCAGTTTATCCTTGGTAAACTACAATGAGCAGTTCTTC	CASSLSLVNYNEQFF
TRBV5-4	TRBD1	14	.	TRBJ1-2	TGTGCCAGCAGCACGGGACAGGGGGCGCGGGGCTACACCTTC	CASSTGQGARGYTF
TRBV11-2	.	13	.	TRBJ1-5	TGTGCCAGCAGTCGACAGCTCAATCAGCCCCAGCATTTT	CASSRQLNQPQHF
TRBV5-8	TRBD1	14	.	TRBJ1-4	TGTGCCAGCAGCTTGAGGGGGCCAGGGGAAAAACTGTTTTTT	CASSLRGPGEKLFF
TRBV1	.	16	once	TRBJ2-1	TGCACCAGCAGCCGGGAGCCGGGTGCCCCCTTCAATGAGCAGTTCTTC	CTSSREPGAPFNEQFF
TRBV2	.	14	.	TRBJ2-5	TGTGCCAGCAACCAACAGACGGTGGGGGAGACCCAGTACTTC	CASNQQTVGETQYF
TRBV7-9	TRBD1	15	.	TRBJ2-1	TGTGCCAGCAGCTTAAGGCAGGGGGCCAGCAATGAGCAGTTCTTC	CASSLRQGASNEQFF
TRBV6-5	TRBD1	13	.	TRBJ1-5	TGTGCCAGCAGTAGGACAGGGGATCAGCCCCAGCATTTT	CASSRTGDQPQHF
TRBV12-3/TRBV12-4	.	11	few	TRBJ1-2	TGTGCCAGCAGTTTAAACCCCATCCTCACCTTC	CASSLNPILTF
TRBV19	TRBD1	16	.	TRBJ1-2	TGTGCCAGTAGTATTGGGACAGGGGGAAATGGTGGTGGCTACACCTTC	CASSIGTGGNGGGYTF
TRBV19	TRBD1	17	.	TRBJ2-2	TGTGCCAGTAGTATAGCTGTGGACAGGGTGGGCACCGGGGAGCTGTTTTTT	CASSIAVDRVGTGELFF
TRBV5-1	.	12	.	TRBJ2-2	TGCGCCAGCAGCTATAACACCGGGGAGCTGTTTTTT	CASSYNTGELFF
TRBV19	TRBD2	19	.	TRBJ2-1	TGTGCCAGTAGTATAGAGGAGGGGAGGGCCTCGGGGTCCTACAATGAGCAGTTCTTC	CASSIEEGRASGSYNEQFF
TRBV20-1	.	11	.	TRBJ1-1	TGCAGTGCTAGTCGGGACACTGAAGCTTTCTTT	CSASRDTEAFF
TRBV6-1	.	12	.	TRBJ1-5	TGTGCCAGCAGTGAAGGGTGGCAGCCCCAGCATTTT	CASSEGWQPQHF
TRBV19	.	17	.	TRBJ2-2	TGTGCCAGTAGTAGAAGGCCGACAGTCACGAACACCGGGGAGCTGTTTTTT	CASSRRPTVTNTGELFF
TRBV27	.	13	.	TRBJ1-1	TGTGCCAGCAGTTTAAGTGTGAACACTGAAGCTTTCTTT	CASSLSVNTEAFF
TRBV9	TRBD1	15	.	TRBJ1-2	TGTGCCAGCAGCAGCTACAGGGGGACCAACTATGGCTACACCTTC	CASSSYRGTNYGYTF
TRBV5-4	.	13	.	TRBJ2-7	TGTGCCAGCAGCCCCGGTGGGGGCCACGAGCAGTACTTC	CASSPGGGHEQYF
TRBV3-1/TRBV3-2	.	16	.	TRBJ1-6	TGTGCCAGCAGCCCCCGTAGGGCAGTTTATAATTCACCCCTCCACTTT	CASSPRRAVYNSPLHF
TRBV28	.	15	.	TRBJ1-4	TGTGCCAGCAGTTTCCGGCCGACCACTAATGAAAAACTGTTTTTT	CASSFRPTTNEKLFF
TRBV18	.	14	once	TRBJ2-2	TGTGCCAGCTCAGCGCCCCAGGGCACCGGGGAGCTGTTTTTT	CASSAPQGTGELFF
TRBV6-6	TRBD2	14	.	TRBJ2-5	TGTGCCAGCGCAACGGGGGGTTCCCAAGAGACCCAGTACTTC	CASATGGSQETQYF
TRBV11-2	TRBD2	16	.	TRBJ2-7	TGTGCCAGCAGCTGGAGACTAGCGGGAGGGAGCTACGAGCAGTACTTC	CASSWRLAGGSYEQYF
TRBV2	.	14	.	TRBJ1-4	TGTGCCAGCACTCGGGACAACATCGCAGAAAAACTGTTTTTT	CASTRDNIAEKLFF
TRBV12-5	.	14	.	TRBJ2-7	TGTGCTAGTGGGTCGACAGCTAACTCCTACGAGCAGTACTTC	CASGSTANSYEQYF
TRBV5-4	TRBD2	16	.	TRBJ2-1	TGTGCCAGCCGTAGCGGGGGGCCTCTCTCCTACAATGAGCAGTTCTTC	CASRSGGPLSYNEQFF
TRBV7-8	TRBD2	14	.	TRBJ2-1	TGTGCCAGCAGCGGTAGCGGGGGGGCCGATGAGCAGTTCTTC	CASSGSGGADEQFF
TRBV5-1	.	14	.	TRBJ1-3	TGCGCCAGCAAGGACGTAAGCTCTGGAAACACCATATATTTT	CASKDVSSGNTIYF
TRBV11-1	.	13	.	TRBJ2-1	TGTGCCAGCAGCTTAGGATTCCACAATGAGCAGTTCTTC	CASSLGFHNEQFF
TRBV2	TRBD1	13	once	TRBJ1-6	TGTGCCGGGAACCGGGACAGGGATTCACCCCTCCACTTT	CAGNRDRDSPLHF
TRBV12-3/TRBV12-4	TRBD1	13	.	TRBJ1-6	TGTGCCAGCGGACAGGGAAGTTACCCACCCCTCCACTTT	CASGQGSYPPLHF
TRBV6-5	.	13	.	TRBJ1-1	TGTGCCAGCAGTTACCTCGGAAACACTGAAGCTTTCTTT	CASSYLGNTEAFF
TRBV15	.	12	.	TRBJ1-5	TGTGCCACCAGCAAAAGAGATCAGCCCCAGCATTTT	CATSKRDQPQHF
TRBV3-1/TRBV3-2	.	12	.	TRBJ2-2	TGTGCCAGCAGCTCGGGAACCGGGGAGCTGTTTTTT	CASSSGTGELFF
TRBV11-2	.	16	.	TRBJ1-4	TGTGCCAGCAGCTTATTAGGGGGGCGGACTAATGAAAAACTGTTTTTT	CASSLLGGRTNEKLFF
TRBV19	.	11	.	TRBJ2-2	TGTGCCAGTAGAGGTATCGGGGAGCTGTTTTTT	CASRGIGELFF
TRBV7-3	.	13	.	TRBJ2-2	TGTGCCAGCAGCCTAGAACCTGCCCGGGAGCTGTTTTTT	CASSLEPARELFF
TRBV5-1	.	15	.	TRBJ1-2	TGCGCCAGCAGCTTGACAGGGACCAATAACTATGGCTACACCTTC	CASSLTGTNNYGYTF
TRBV6-1	.	12	.	TRBJ2-7	TGTGCCAGCAGTGAAACATATTACGAGCAGTACTTC	CASSETYYEQYF
TRBV5-1	.	13	.	TRBJ1-1	TGCGCCAGTTCCGAAGGTAACAGGGCTGAAGCTTTCTTT	CASSEGNRAEAFF
TRBV7-9	.	18	.	TRBJ2-3	TGTGCCAGCAGCTTCGGATGGGGGGAACGACCAGACACAGATACGCAGTATTTT	CASSFGWGERPDTDTQYF
TRBV7-9	.	12	.	TRBJ2-7	TGTGCCAGCAGCTTAACATCCTACGAGCAGTACTTC	CASSLTSYEQYF
TRBV9	.	14	.	TRBJ1-3	TGTGCCAGCAGTGACGGGGACTCTGGAAACACCATATATTTT	CASSDGDSGNTIYF
TRBV5-5	.	14	.	TRBJ2-5	TGTGCCAGCAGCTTGGGGTGGGGGGCTGAGACCCAGTACTTC	CASSLGWGAETQYF
TRBV7-2	.	12	.	TRBJ2-3	TGTGCCAGCAGGGGTTCTATAGATACGCAGTATTTT	CASRGSIDTQYF
TRBV9	.	23	.	TRBJ1-3	TGTGCCAGCAGCCGAGCCACCGTTACCGGCCCTCCCAACCACGGTCTCTCTGGAAACACCATATATTTT	CASSRATVTGPPNHGLSGNTIYF
TRBV19	TRBD2	17	.	TRBJ2-5	TGTGCCAGTAGTGGACGGGGACTAGCGGGAGAGGGAGAGACCCAGTACTTC	CASSGRGLAGEGETQYF
TRBV29-1	.	13	.	TRBJ1-2	TGCAGCGTTGTTCTTGGGGGTGACTATGGCTACACCTTC	CSVVLGGDYGYTF
TRBV19	.	14	.	TRBJ1-4	TGTGCCAGTAGTAAACAGGGCGGCAGCGAAAAACTGTTTTTT	CASSKQGGSEKLFF
TRBV5-4	.	14	.	TRBJ1-2	TGTGCCAGCAGCTTGGGCAGGGTGGGCTATGGCTACACCTTC	CASSLGRVGYGYTF
TRBV15	.	17	.	TRBJ2-2	TGTGCCACCAGCAGCAAATTCGCAGGGGCAGCTACCGGGGAGCTGTTTTTT	CATSSKFAGAATGELFF